Shown below are 18 T cell receptor beta chains from a single sample sequenced in a study of beta chain features in type 1 diabetes. The study, taken as a whole, reports: All four CD4+ subsets from Type 1 diabetes patients carried moderately but significantly shorter TCRB CDR3s.

The antigens these receptors bind are not known. What was sequenced were expressed TCRB transcripts, since all of the isolated RNA had been reverse transcribed. Assay used: immunoSEQ multiplex PCR; TCRdb lists only in-frame clones, some missing. The data hold about 660,000 clones, with 11% to 15% observed a single time. The sequenced sample was naive CD4+ T cells from blood. These receptors originate from a young man with type 1 diabetes.

This clone has only a few counts. CDR3 protein: CASSVLGQGTEAFF. DNA of the CDR3: TGTGCCAGCAGCGTACTAGGACAGGGCACTGAAGCTTTCTTT. This chain uses TRBV9 with TRBJ1-1; TRBD1 matches 8 bases. Trimming removed 1 base from V and 4 bases from J; junction bases left unmatched: 3. CDR1 is SGDLS and CDR2 is YYNGEE in the germline V gene. The CDR3 is made up of 14 amino acids.

The CDR3 sequence is CAWSVWYSNQPQHF. As DNA, the CDR3 is TGTGCCTGGAGTGTATGGTATAGCAATCAGCCCCAGCATTTT. The chain links TRBV30 to TRBJ1-5; unclear D gene. From germline, CDR1 is GTSNPN and CDR2 SVGIG (reference sequence). This CDR3 has 14 amino acids. Trimming took 0 bases from V and 0 from J, leaving 6 bases between them. Together with reference TRBV30 and TRBJ1-5, the CDR3 gives the full variable domain: SQTIHQWPATLVQPVGSPLSLECTVEGTSNPNLYWYRQAAGRGLQLLFYSVGIGQISSEVPQNLSASRPQDRQFILSSKKLLLSDSGFYLCAWSVWYSNQPQHFGDGTRLSIL.

This clone was seen a few times. The rearrangement joins TRBV30 to TRBJ1-1; D is unresolved. This CDR3 comprises 13 residues. In germline, CDR1 is GTSNPN, CDR2 SVGIG (reference sequence). Trimming took off 2 bases at V and 4 bases at J, with 11 bases between the two ends. The CDR3 nucleotides read TGTGCCTGGAGTATCCGGGATCGCACTGAAGCTTTCTTT. Its translation is CAWSIRDRTEAFF.

This clone was picked up a small number of times. The gene calls are TRBV23-1 and TRBJ2-5; D is uncertain. TRBV23-1 is flagged as an ORF with uncertain function. The V and J ends lost 6 bases and 1 base respectively, with 9 bases between them. The CDR3 is made up of 13 amino acids. This chain's CDR3 is CASSLRPQETQYF. The CDR3 nucleotides are TGCGCCAGCAGCTTACGGCCCCAAGAGACCCAGTACTTC.

This clone has more than one count but fewer than ten. The V gene is TRBV7-2, the J gene TRBJ2-5; D is unclear. The CDR3 contains 13 residues. The germline V gene has CDR1 SGHTA and CDR2 FQGNSA. The ends were cut back, 0 bases at V and 4 bases at J, with 6 bases in the middle. This CDR3 reads CASSLALGETQYF. In DNA form, the CDR3 reads TGTGCCAGCAGCTTAGCGCTTGGAGAGACCCAGTACTTC.

The rearrangement uses TRBV28 and TRBJ1-2, with D uncertain. CDR3 length: 12 amino acids. The V gene lost 8 bases and the J gene lost 5 bases, with 12 bases spanning the gap. Germline V gene data show CDR1 as MDHEN and CDR2 as SYDVKM. The CDR3 DNA follows: TGTGCCAGCGGGAGGACGGGTTATGGCTACACCTTC. Translation gives CASGRTGYGYTF.

The rearrangement joins TRBV7-2 to TRBJ1-1, with 7 bases that match TRBD1. V gave up 4 bases and J gave up 6 bases; unmatched junction bases: 2. CDR3 length equals 12 residues. The V gene's germline CDR1 is SGHTA and CDR2 FQGNSA. CDR3: CASSSRGAEAFF. The DNA for the CDR3 is TGTGCCAGCAGCTCCAGGGGGGCTGAAGCTTTCTTT.

The chain employs TRBV14 and TRBJ1-1; D not certain. Trimming left V 0 bases short and J 8 bases short, with 13 bases between. Germline CDR1 reads SGHDN; CDR2 reads FVKESK. The CDR3 extends over 14 amino acids. The CDR3 here is CASSQDSGYSEAFF. The CDR3 nucleotides read TGTGCCAGCAGCCAAGATTCTGGCTACTCGGAAGCTTTCTTT. The whole variable domain, remainder taken from reference TRBV14 and TRBJ1-1, is EAGVTQFPSHSVIEKGQTVTLRCDPISGHDNLYWYRRVMGKEIKFLLHFVKESKQDESGMPNNRFLAERTGGTYSTLKVQPAELEDSGVYFCASSQDSGYSEAFFGQGTRLTVV.

This clone was seen more than once but under ten times. The V and J genes are TRBV7-9 and TRBJ2-5; maybe TRBD2 (6 bases). This CDR3 contains 14 residues. V lost 5 bases, J lost 2 bases, and 12 bases lay in between. Germline V gives CDR1 SEHNR, CDR2 FQNEAQ (reference sequence). The CDR3, as DNA: TGTGCCAGCAGCCCGGACGGGGGACAAGAGACCCAGTACTTC. Residues: CASSPDGGQETQYF.

This sequence joins TRBV7-9 and TRBJ2-3; 13 nucleotides agree with TRBD2. Germline CDR1 reads SEHNR; CDR2 reads FQNEAQ (reference sequence). V was clipped by 4 bases and J by 2 bases; unmatched bases: 3. There are 16 residues in the CDR3. The CDR3 protein is CASSSGLAGATDTQYF. Here the CDR3 DNA reads TGTGCCAGCAGCTCCGGACTAGCGGGAGCCACAGATACGCAGTATTTT.

This clone was seen a handful of times. V is TRBV19 and J is TRBJ2-1, with D perhaps given as TRBD1 or TRBD2 (5 bases each). Looked up from germline, CDR1 is LNHDA and CDR2 is SQIVND (reference sequence). The V end was cut by 0 bases, the J end by 5 bases, with 11 bases between. This CDR3 spans 15 amino acids. The CDR3 nucleotides are TGTGCCAGTAGTATAGATCGGGACGGACACAATGAGCAGTTCTTC. Translated, it gives CASSIDRDGHNEQFF.

The chain uses TRBV6-4 and TRBJ1-2; maybe TRBD1 (6 bases). Per the germline V gene, CDR1 is MRHNA and CDR2 is SNTAGT. The V and J ends lost 3 bases and 8 bases respectively, with 16 bases between them. The CDR3 has 14 amino acids. The CDR3 DNA reads as TGTGCCAGCAGTGAAAGGACAGTAGCGGGAGGCTACACCTTC. This encodes CASSERTVAGGYTF.

The chain uses TRBV6-1 and TRBJ1-6, with D perhaps TRBD1 (5 bases). Trimming cost V 3 bases and J 6 bases, with 15 bases left between them. In germline, CDR1 is MNHNS, CDR2 SASEGT. The CDR3 sequence is 16 residues long. Here the CDR3 DNA reads TGTGCCAGCAGTGAGGCCGCGGGACGTACTAATTCACCCCTCCACTTT. Translated: CASSEAAGRTNSPLHF.

This clone was observed a handful of times. The sample carries other DNA sequences with the same CDR3. The genes are TRBV7-9 and TRBJ1-5, with a tentative D call TRBD1 (6 bases). The length of the CDR3 is 12 residues. Germline V lookup: CDR1 SEHNR, CDR2 FQNEAQ (reference sequence). V was shortened by 5 bases and J by 5 bases, with 7 bases between the two germline ends. The DNA of the CDR3 is TGTGCCAGCAGCCCAGGGGATCAGCCCCAGCATTTT. Protein product: CASSPGDQPQHF.

The chain employs TRBV7-2 and TRBJ2-2; no definite D call. V was pared by 2 bases and J by 6 bases, with 10 bases between. This CDR3 is built from 14 residues. Germline CDR1 SGHTA, CDR2 FQGNSA. The CDR3, as DNA: TGTGCCAGCAGCTTATCCCTCCTAGCCGGGGAGCTGTTTTTT. The encoded protein is CASSLSLLAGELFF.

This clone appeared a few times. The rearrangement links TRBV10-3 to TRBJ2-1; D gene uncertain. The length of the CDR3 is 13 residues. The germline V gene has CDR1 ENHRY and CDR2 SYGVKD. V was trimmed by 10 bases and J by 2 bases, leaving 12 bases between them. The CDR3, as DNA: TGTGCCACCTTTGGGGTGACCTACAATGAGCAGTTCTTC. Encoded protein: CATFGVTYNEQFF.

The chain has TRBV6-5 and TRBJ2-7; D possibly matches TRBD1 or TRBD2 (5 bases each). In germline, CDR1 is MNHEY, CDR2 SVGAGI. The CDR3 is 16 amino acids. Trimming removed 1 base from V and 3 bases from J, with 16 bases in between. CDR3 sequence reads: CASSYWDVLVVYEQYF. The DNA of the CDR3 is TGTGCCAGCAGTTACTGGGACGTTCTCGTAGTCTACGAGCAGTACTTC.

A word on this clone: The DNA is left out, because the CDR3 cannot be placed on it with certainty; the CDR3 is given as TCRdb lists it. V gene TRBV25-1 combines with J gene TRBJ2-7; the D segment call TRBD2 is taken from the table without a DNA check. The CDR3 extends over 12 residues, inclusive of both ends. Germline V lookup: CDR1 MGHDK, CDR2 SYGVNS. The CDR3 sequence is CASSSSGLEQYF.